This T cell receptor (beta chain) comes out of a study of blood T cell repertoires in COVID-19. For the study at large: Sites across the United States, Italy and Spain contributed samples from acute and convalescent COVID-19. PBMCs, B-cell-depleted T cells, or T cells were the source of the cDNA or gDNA that made up the material.

The V and J ends lost 4 bases and 7 bases, in that order; junction bases with no gene match: 9. This CDR3 contains 15 residues. Looked up from germline, CDR1 is SEHNR and CDR2 is FQNEAQ (reference sequence). In the original processing: Estimated nucleated cell counts came from reference gene primer amplification. Generated by immunoSEQ multiplex PCR, the TCRdb table keeps only in-frame clones and is missing some. That table supplies the V and J calls and clone size; D and trimming were determined from the DNA. The repertoire holds 90,000 to 120,000 clones, with about 91% as singletons. The sequence was obtained from a man over 45 with active or convalescent COVID-19. The rearrangement joins TRBV7-9 to TRBJ1-1; 10 bases are shared with TRBD1. Material: peripheral blood. The chain's CDR3 is CASSSGMTGGGEAFF. CDR3 coding DNA: TGTGCCAGCAGCTCCGGGATGACAGGGGGCGGTGAAGCTTTCTTT. Full variable domain (rest looked up from reference TRBV7-9 and TRBJ1-1): DTGVSQNPRHKITKRGQNVTFRCDPISEHNRLYWYRQTLGQGPEFLTYFQNEAQLEKSRLLSDRFSAERPKGSFSTLEIQRTEQGDSAMYLCASSSGMTGGGEAFFGQGTRLTVV.